In its sample, the clone carrying this T cell receptor beta chain was seen a few times. Its antigen remains unknown. These data belong to a study of blood T cells in healthy people across ages. The use of a sample-barcoded 5' primer and a J-beta primer mix characterized a second PCR of roughly 7 to 11 cycles. Using its own MiXCR run on the 5' RACE reads, TCRdb lists one record per CDR3 protein. Of more than 900,000 distinct CDR3 sequences listed, 25% to 35% are singletons. Findings of the study overall: A roughly linear fall in TCR beta diversity per million T cells was seen with increasing age. Among long-lived donors, naive CD4+ cells were more numerous and diversity higher than in aged donors.

The draw of peripheral blood yielded roughly 9.4 milliliters from each donor. The CDR3 spans 14 residues. Germline loops: CDR1 DFQATT, CDR2 SNEGSKA (reference sequence). The sample also formed part of further work on T cells of mothers and their children. This second study says: Microchimeric T cell clones that persisted were not detected.

V usage is TRBV20-1 and J usage is TRBJ2-5, with 8 nucleotides matching TRBD2. The assigned J gene may be wrong: the sequence end matches TRBJ2-7 better. The sample was blood. This TCR came from a woman aged 35 to 49 in good health. CDR3 bases: TGCAGTGCTAGAGATTCCGGGGGGGTGAACGAGCAGTACTTC. It codes for CSARDSGGVNEQYF.